These 24 T cell receptor beta chains originate from one sample sequenced in a study of blood T cell repertoires in COVID-19. Data came from immunoSEQ multiplex PCR; TCRdb stores just in-frame clones and leaves some out. The table lists about 320,000 clones, around 83% of them singletons. Sequencing input: peripheral blood. Source of these receptors: a woman between 50 and 59 years old with acute or convalescent COVID-19.

The J gene is TRBJ2-1, the V gene TRBV12-3 or TRBV12-4; tentative D call: TRBD2 (5 bases). The ends were cut back, 3 bases at V and 8 bases at J, with 8 bases in the middle. The CDR3 runs to 12 residues. This CDR3 is CASSFGVHEQFF. CDR3 bases: TGTGCCAGCAGTTTCGGGGTCCATGAGCAGTTCTTC.

This chain connects TRBV4-1 to TRBJ2-2; 9 nucleotides match TRBD1. Trimming at V came to 2 bases and at J to 3 bases, leaving 10 bases not matched to a gene. From germline, CDR1 is MGHRA and CDR2 YSYEKL. The CDR3 runs 18 residues. The CDR3, as DNA: TGCGCCAGCAGCCAAAGGGACCCCGGGACAGGGTACACCGGGGAGCTGTTTTTT. Translation gives CASSQRDPGTGYTGELFF.

The rearrangement uses TRBV7-2 and TRBJ1-5; 11 bases are shared with TRBD1. In germline, CDR1 is SGHTA, CDR2 FQGNSA. The trim removed 5 bases at V and 6 bases at J, leaving 6 bases unmatched. This CDR3 region has 15 residues. The CDR3 sequence is CASSQGTGGFQPQHF. DNA of the CDR3: TGTGCCAGCAGCCAGGGGACAGGGGGTTTTCAGCCCCAGCATTTT.

The chain has TRBV5-1 and TRBJ2-1; 10 bases are a match to TRBD2. The CDR3 runs to 15 residues. The V and J ends lost 3 bases and 4 bases, in that order; junction bases with no gene match: 4. Germline V gives CDR1 SGHRS, CDR2 YFSETQ. The CDR3 DNA reads as TGCGCCAGCAGCTCGAGCGGGAGGGATTACAATGAGCAGTTCTTC. Protein product: CASSSSGRDYNEQFF.

This clone has more than one count but fewer than ten. The rearrangement joins TRBV7-2 to TRBJ1-3; D not certain. V was cut by 4 bases and J by 0 bases, with 10 bases left in between. This CDR3 has 15 residues. CDR1 is SGHTA and CDR2 is FQGNSA in the germline V gene. Here the CDR3 reads CASSSDWNSGNTIYF. CDR3 in DNA: TGTGCCAGCAGCTCGGACTGGAACTCTGGAAACACCATATATTTT.

V gene TRBV24-1 combines with J gene TRBJ1-2; TRBD1 might be the D (5 bases). V was trimmed by 4 bases and J by 4 bases, leaving 9 bases between them. There are 13 residues in the CDR3. Germline V gives CDR1 KGHDR, CDR2 SFDVKD. CDR3 protein: CATSEQESYGYTF. CDR3 in DNA: TGTGCCACCAGTGAACAGGAGTCCTATGGCTACACCTTC.

This chain joins TRBV10-1 and TRBJ2-3; 7 bases map to TRBD2. V was pared by 6 bases and J by 3 bases, with 3 bases of the junction left unmatched. The V gene's germline CDR1 is WNHNN and CDR2 SYGVQD (reference sequence). The CDR3 contains 13 residues. CDR3 protein: CASSREATDTQYF. For the CDR3, the DNA is TGCGCCAGCAGCCGGGAGGCGACAGATACGCAGTATTTT.

J is TRBJ2-1 and V is TRBV7-2; 9 bases align to TRBD2. V was pared by 5 bases and J by 0 bases, with 5 bases of the junction left unmatched. The CDR3 consists of 16 residues. From germline, CDR1 is SGHTA and CDR2 FQGNSA. The CDR3 bases are TGTGCCAGCAGCAACAAAGCGGGAGGCTCCTACAATGAGCAGTTCTTC. This gives the protein CASSNKAGGSYNEQFF.

J is TRBJ2-1 and V is TRBV11-2, with D perhaps matching TRBD1 (5 bases). The length of the CDR3 is 11 residues. Trimming took 8 bases from V and 8 from J, leaving 10 bases between them. Germline lookup yields CDR1 SGHAT and CDR2 FQNNGV. The DNA for the CDR3 is TGTGCCAGCTCCAGGGTCGATGAGCAGTTCTTC. This codes for CASSRVDEQFF. The full variable domain, with the rest looked up from reference TRBV11-2 and TRBJ2-1, is EAGVAQSPRYKIIEKRQSVAFWCNPISGHATLYWYQQILGQGPKLLIQFQNNGVVDDSQLPKDRFSAERLKGVDSTLKIQPAKLEDSAVYLCASSRVDEQFFGPGTRLTVL.

This chain links TRBV12-3 or TRBV12-4 with TRBJ2-5; 7 nucleotides agree with TRBD1. V was clipped by 5 bases and J by 4 bases; unmatched bases: 4. The CDR3 sequence is 13 residues long. The CDR3 DNA follows: TGTGCCAGCAGTAGGGGACAGCTAGAGACCCAGTACTTC. Amino acids: CASSRGQLETQYF.

V is TRBV24-1 and J is TRBJ2-1, with 7 bases lining up with TRBD1. From germline, CDR1 is KGHDR and CDR2 SFDVKD. The CDR3 runs 14 residues. The V gene end was trimmed by 3 bases and the J gene end by 10 bases; junction bases not matched to a gene: 8. The CDR3 here is CATSDATGVREQFF. CDR3 bases: TGTGCCACCAGTGATGCCACAGGGGTGAGGGAGCAGTTCTTC.

The chain joins TRBV30 to TRBJ2-3; no firm D call. The CDR3 loop spans 13 amino acids. The germline V gene encodes CDR1 GTSNPN and CDR2 SVGIG (reference sequence). The ends were cut back, 4 bases at V and 5 bases at J, with 13 bases in the middle. The CDR3 sequence: CAWTRLSGDTQYF. The DNA for the CDR3 is TGTGCCTGGACGAGACTGTCCGGAGATACGCAGTATTTT.

This chain connects TRBV3-1 (or the pseudogene TRBV3-2) to TRBJ2-3, with TRBD2 identical over 8 bases. V gave up 4 bases and J gave up 2 bases; unmatched junction bases: 8. The CDR3 contains 16 residues. Germline V CDR1 and CDR2: LGHDT, YNNKEL (reference sequence). The CDR3 protein is CASSPTSGKPTDTQYF. In nucleotides, the CDR3 is TGTGCCAGCAGCCCCACTAGCGGTAAACCCACAGATACGCAGTATTTT.

About this clone itself: This is likely an artifact of a read error, given a far larger clone one base away. Other DNA sequences of this sample code for an identical CDR3. The chain has TRBV12-3 or TRBV12-4 and TRBJ2-2; D gene unclear. This CDR3 is built from 12 residues. Trimming left V 5 bases short and J 3 bases short, with 4 bases between. CDR3 DNA: TGTGCCAGCAGTCCCGACACCGGGGAGCTGTTTTTT. Translated: CASSPDTGELFF.

The chain is built from TRBV6-5 and TRBJ2-7; 9 nucleotides match TRBD1. This CDR3 contains 16 residues. Losses at the gene ends were 0 bases for V and 1 base for J; bases not matched to a gene: 4. Germline values: CDR1 MNHEY, CDR2 SVGAGI. In nucleotides, the CDR3 is TGTGCCAGCAGTTACTCGGACAGGGGAGCTTCCTACGAGCAGTACTTC. Protein product: CASSYSDRGASYEQYF.

The CDR3 DNA reads TGTGCCAGCCTCATCGGGACAGGGGATACTGAAGCTTTCTTT. Amino acid sequence: CASLIGTGDTEAFF. The V and J genes are TRBV2 and TRBJ1-1; 10 bases are shared with TRBD1. This CDR3 has 14 amino acids. The germline V gene encodes CDR1 SNHLY and CDR2 FYNNEI. With 8 bases clipped from V and 5 bases from J, the junction kept 8 bases outside the gene matches. Based on the CDR3 plus reference TRBV2 and TRBJ1-1, the full variable domain is EPEVTQTPSHQVTQMGQEVILRCVPISNHLYFYWYRQILGQKVEFLVSFYNNEISEKSEIFDDQFSVERPDGSNFTLKIRSTKLEDSAMYFCASLIGTGDTEAFFGQGTRLTVV.

V gene TRBV7-9 combines with J gene TRBJ1-1, with no clear D. The CDR3 covers 12 residues. From germline, CDR1 is SEHNR and CDR2 FQNEAQ (reference sequence). V was shortened by 5 bases and J by 3 bases, with 7 bases between the two germline ends. The CDR3 loop reads CASSLKDTEAFF. Written as DNA, the CDR3 is TGTGCCAGCAGCCTAAAAGACACTGAAGCTTTCTTT.

The chain has TRBV4-2 and TRBJ2-3; D gene uncertain. The CDR3 loop spans 17 amino acids. Looked up from germline, CDR1 is LGHNA and CDR2 is YNFKEQ. V dropped 0 bases and J dropped 1 base, with 14 bases sitting between them. CDR3: CASSQDIDAQRTDTQYF. The CDR3, as DNA: TGTGCCAGCAGCCAAGATATTGACGCACAGCGCACAGATACGCAGTATTTT.

The genes are TRBV7-8 and TRBJ2-7, with 7 bases matching TRBD1. With 6 bases clipped from V and 6 bases from J, the junction kept 5 bases outside the gene matches. CDR3 length: 12 amino acids. Germline CDR1 and CDR2: SGHVS and FQNEAQ. The CDR3 sequence: CASSMGQSEQYF. The DNA for the CDR3 is TGTGCCAGCAGTATGGGACAGTCCGAGCAGTACTTC. The full variable domain, in which reference TRBV7-8 and TRBJ2-7 provide the parts outside the CDR3, is GAGVSQSPRYKVAKRGQDVALRCDPISGHVSLFWYQQALGQGPEFLTYFQNEAQLDKSGLPSDRFFAERPEGSVSTLKIQRTQQEDSAVYLCASSMGQSEQYFGPGTRLTVT.

The CDR3: CASSLAPVSNYGYTF. As DNA, the CDR3 is TGCGCCAGCAGCTTGGCGCCAGTCTCTAACTATGGCTACACCTTC. This chain joins TRBV5-1 and TRBJ1-2; D is uncertain. Trimming removed 0 bases from V and 0 bases from J, with 9 bases in between. Looked up from germline, CDR1 is SGHRS and CDR2 is YFSETQ. This CDR3 contains 15 residues.

The rearrangement joins TRBV7-9 to TRBJ1-2, with a weak D call TRBD1 (5 bases). CDR3 length: 14 residues. The V gene's germline CDR1 is SEHNR and CDR2 FQNEAQ (reference sequence). Trimming cost V 4 bases and J 8 bases, with 17 bases left between them. For the CDR3, the DNA is TGTGCCAGCAGCTATGGGGACTCGACTCGAGGCTACACCTTC. It translates to CASSYGDSTRGYTF.

The chain is built from TRBV6-5 and TRBJ2-3, with D possibly matching TRBD1 (6 bases). The CDR3 spans 15 residues. The V end was cut by 7 bases, the J end by 0 bases, with 14 bases between. Germline lookup yields CDR1 MNHEY and CDR2 SVGAGI. CDR3: CASTLDSRSTDTQYF. In nucleotides, the CDR3 is TGTGCCAGCACCCTGGACAGTAGGAGCACAGATACGCAGTATTTT.

J is TRBJ1-4 and V is TRBV28, with D possibly being TRBD1 (5 bases). Germline-derived CDR1 and CDR2 are MDHEN and SYDVKM. V was cut by 3 bases and J by 0 bases, with 14 bases left in between. CDR3 length equals 17 residues. CDR3 residues: CASSFRAGIPTNEKLFF. The DNA of the CDR3 is TGTGCCAGCAGTTTTCGGGCAGGGATACCAACTAATGAAAAACTGTTTTTT.

The chain joins TRBV28 to TRBJ1-1; TRBD1 might be the D (6 bases). From germline, CDR1 is MDHEN and CDR2 SYDVKM. The CDR3 is made up of 15 amino acids. The germline V and J ends were trimmed by 5 bases and 1 base, with 14 bases remaining between them. CDR3 sequence reads: CASSQRDTKNTEAFF. The CDR3 DNA reads as TGTGCCAGCAGTCAGAGGGACACCAAGAACACTGAAGCTTTCTTT. The variable domain in full, with the rest retrieved from reference TRBV28 and TRBJ1-1, is DVKVTQSSRYLVKRTGEKVFLECVQDMDHENMFWYRQDPGLGLRLIYFSYDVKMKEKGDIPEGYSVSREKKERFSLILESASTNQTSMYLCASSQRDTKNTEAFFGQGTRLTVV.